This TCR beta chain came from a study of memory CD4+ T cells and cytomegalovirus serostatus. Study-wide background: Of the healthy Belgian adults, several were CMV seropositive and about 24 seronegative.

This CDR3 is built from 15 residues. V lost 5 bases and J lost 5, with 16 bases in between. Germline CDR1 is MNHEY and CDR2 is SVGAGI. The authors' processing: Out-of-frame sequences were removed, leaving around 2.2 million distinct TCRbeta sequences. The assay was immunoSEQ multiplex PCR, and TCRdb's table has in-frame clones only and misses some. D and trimming were read from the DNA, whereas the V and J calls and clone size are those reported in that table. The table includes 61,000 or so clones, around three quarters detected once. Single viable CD3+CD4+CD8-CD45RO+ cells were sorted as the memory CD4+ T cells. As concerns this clone: The antigen remains unidentified.

Overall study results and limits: About 40% of the roughly 160 known CMV-associated TCRbeta sequences appeared in CD4+ memory.

V and J are TRBV6-5 and TRBJ2-1, with D possibly matching TRBD2 (6 bases). The sample taken for sequencing was memory CD4+ T cells from blood. This clonotype originated in an adult in good health and CMV-seronegative. Some clones in this sample may be carry-over from other donors' samples. The CDR3 region has the DNA TGTGCCAGCAGTCCCGGCCTCGGGGGAAACAATGAGCAGTTCTTC. This sequence encodes CASSPGLGGNNEQFF.